The T cell receptor beta chain under discussion was sequenced for a study of blood T cell repertoires in COVID-19. Study-wide context: In each case, the material was cDNA or gDNA derived from T cells, B-cell-depleted T cells, or PBMCs.

Per the germline V gene, CDR1 is GTSNPN and CDR2 is SVGIG (reference sequence). This CDR3 spans 15 amino acids. Trimming pared 2 bases from V and 3 bases from J, leaving 17 bases between. The method was immunoSEQ multiplex PCR; TCRdb's version includes in-frame clones alone and lacks a portion of them. This sample carries about 160,000 clones, around 80% of them seen once, and the ten largest clones take roughly 2.8%. The sequenced sample consisted of peripheral blood. The rearrangement links TRBV30 to TRBJ2-7; a weak D match, TRBD1 (5 bases). This receptor was identified in an older woman with acute or convalescent COVID-19. CDR3 sequence (DNA): TGTGCCTGGAGTTTTCCCTCAAGGGGTGTCTACGAGCAGTACTTC. Translation gives CAWSFPSRGVYEQYF.